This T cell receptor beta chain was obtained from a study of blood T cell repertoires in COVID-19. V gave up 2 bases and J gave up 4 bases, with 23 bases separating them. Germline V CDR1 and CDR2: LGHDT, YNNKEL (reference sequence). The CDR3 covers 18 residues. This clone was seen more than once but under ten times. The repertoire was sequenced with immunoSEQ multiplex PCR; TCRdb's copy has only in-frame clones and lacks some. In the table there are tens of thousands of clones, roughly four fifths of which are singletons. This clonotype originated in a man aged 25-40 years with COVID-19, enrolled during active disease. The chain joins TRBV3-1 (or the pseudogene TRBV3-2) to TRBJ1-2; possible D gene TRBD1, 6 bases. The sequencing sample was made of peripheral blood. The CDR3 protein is CASSQRPRRTGTSYGYTF. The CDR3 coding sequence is TGTGCCAGCAGCCAACGACCACGAAGAACCGGGACATCCTATGGCTACACCTTC.